These T cell receptor beta chains were read from a single sample in a study of glioma-infiltrating T cells. From the multiplex PCR reads, TCRdb called clonotypes with MiXCR, one entry per CDR3 protein. The repertoire consists of about 130,000 distinct CDR3 sequences, with 20% to 25% occurring once and the leading ten covering roughly a quarter. Sequenced input: glioma tissue, nonneoplastic brain tissue, or PBMCs (not recorded which). The receptors derive from a human donor with low-grade glioma or glioblastoma, undergoing nonglioma brain surgery, or in good health (not recorded which). CDR3s include the opening cysteine and the closing phenylalanine or tryptophan. Each record gives: clone size, J gene, D gene, CDR3 length, V gene, CDR3 DNA, CDR3 protein. The D gene is left open where the match is weak. Rows may omit the clone size; those that give it use once, few, many or a size class.

clone size: many
J gene: TRBJ2-2
D gene: TRBD2
CDR3 length: 16
V gene: TRBV20-1
CDR3 DNA: TGCAGTGCTAGAGATCAAAGGACTAGGAGCGCCGGGGAGCTGTTTTTT
CDR3 protein: CSARDQRTRSAGELFF

clone size: few
J gene: TRBJ2-4
D gene: TRBD2
CDR3 length: 16
V gene: TRBV11-2
CDR3 DNA: TGTGCCAGCAGCTTAGATCATGGAGCGGGGGGCAACATTCAGTACTTC
CDR3 protein: CASSLDHGAGGNIQYF

clone size: .
J gene: TRBJ1-2
D gene: .
CDR3 length: 13
V gene: TRBV6-2/TRBV6-3
CDR3 DNA: TGTGCCAGCAGTTTCGAGACAGACTATGGCTACACCTTC
CDR3 protein: CASSFETDYGYTF

clone size: .
J gene: TRBJ2-1
D gene: TRBD2
CDR3 length: 16
V gene: TRBV11-3
CDR3 DNA: TGTGCCAGCAGCGCACGGGGACTAGCGGAACACAATGAGCAGTTCTTC
CDR3 protein: CASSARGLAEHNEQFF

clone size: .
J gene: TRBJ1-1
D gene: .
CDR3 length: 14
V gene: TRBV10-3
CDR3 DNA: TGTGCCATCAGCTCTAGGGAGCCTCGGGCTGAAGCTTTCTTT
CDR3 protein: CAISSREPRAEAFF

clone size: many
J gene: TRBJ1-1
D gene: .
CDR3 length: 16
V gene: TRBV7-3
CDR3 DNA: TGTGCCAGCAGCTCCAAGTACGGGAGGAGGAACACTGAAGCTTTCTTT
CDR3 protein: CASSSKYGRRNTEAFF

clone size: .
J gene: TRBJ1-1
D gene: .
CDR3 length: 16
V gene: TRBV19
CDR3 DNA: TGTGCCAGTAGTATTACAACAGCCGCCTTGAACACTGAAGCTTTCTTT
CDR3 protein: CASSITTAALNTEAFF

clone size: .
J gene: TRBJ1-2
D gene: .
CDR3 length: 14
V gene: TRBV7-9
CDR3 DNA: TGTGCCAGCAGCTTTAGCCAGGGTTTACGTGGCTACACCTTC
CDR3 protein: CASSFSQGLRGYTF

clone size: few
J gene: TRBJ2-3
D gene: .
CDR3 length: 17
V gene: TRBV20-1
CDR3 DNA: TGCAGTGCTAGAGCTCAAGGACAGACGACTAGCACAGATACGCAGTATTTT
CDR3 protein: CSARAQGQTTSTDTQYF

clone size: many
J gene: TRBJ2-5
D gene: TRBD2
CDR3 length: 15
V gene: TRBV6-1
CDR3 DNA: TGTGCCAGCACCGAACCGGGACTAGTCCAAGAGACCCAGTACTTC
CDR3 protein: CASTEPGLVQETQYF

clone size: .
J gene: TRBJ1-5
D gene: .
CDR3 length: 12
V gene: TRBV2
CDR3 DNA: TGTGCCAGCCGTTACCAGAATCAGCCCCAGCATTTT
CDR3 protein: CASRYQNQPQHF

clone size: .
J gene: TRBJ1-2
D gene: .
CDR3 length: 12
V gene: TRBV7-2
CDR3 DNA: TGTGCCAGCAGCTCCCCAGGTTTGGTCTACACCTTC
CDR3 protein: CASSSPGLVYTF

clone size: many
J gene: TRBJ2-3
D gene: .
CDR3 length: 14
V gene: TRBV7-9
CDR3 DNA: TGTGCCAGCAGCTTATCGATCACAGTGGATACGCAGTATTTT
CDR3 protein: CASSLSITVDTQYF

clone size: .
J gene: TRBJ1-2
D gene: .
CDR3 length: 14
V gene: TRBV20-1
CDR3 DNA: TGCAGTGCTAGAACCGCAAGGGGAATCTATGGCTACACCTTC
CDR3 protein: CSARTARGIYGYTF

clone size: .
J gene: TRBJ1-1
D gene: .
CDR3 length: 14
V gene: TRBV28
CDR3 DNA: TGTGCCAGCAGCTTATTAACAAGAGACACTGAAGCTTTCTTT
CDR3 protein: CASSLLTRDTEAFF

clone size: once
J gene: TRBJ1-4
D gene: TRBD1
CDR3 length: 18
V gene: TRBV5-1
CDR3 DNA: TGCGCCAGCAGCGTGACAGGGGGCCTTGGATCAACTAATGAAAAACTGTTTTTT
CDR3 protein: CASSVTGGLGSTNEKLFF

clone size: few
J gene: TRBJ1-5
D gene: .
CDR3 length: 13
V gene: TRBV6-6
CDR3 DNA: TGTGCCAGCCGGGTCGCCACAGATCAGCCCCAGCATTTT
CDR3 protein: CASRVATDQPQHF